This T cell receptor (beta chain) was sequenced for a study of blood T cells in healthy people across ages. Ranging in age from about 6 to 100, the donors were healthy Caucasian individuals from Russia. A word on this clonotype: Its target is not known.

For the second PCR, which ran for about 6 to 11 cycles, a sample-barcoded 5' primer and a J-beta primer mix were used. TCRdb re-derived calls from the 5' RACE reads in MiXCR, one entry per CDR3 protein. This sample has about 840,000 distinct CDR3 sequences; about 29% occur once, and the top ten carry approximately 10%. Study findings and constraints: Not knowing donor CMV status may have confounded expanded clonotype changes.

Separately, the same data were catalogued under a study of T cells of mothers and their children. That work states: Barcodes and 2-4 random nucleotides were added by M1S in the second PCR.

The sample consisted of blood. This receptor was obtained from a woman between 35 and 50 years old in good health.

The CDR3 DNA reads TGCGCCAGCAGCTTGGGGCAGGGGGGGATGGAGACCCAGTACTTC. It codes for CASSLGQGGMETQYF. The chain links TRBV5-1 to TRBJ2-5; D tentatively reads TRBD1 or TRBD2 (7 bases each). The ends were cut back, 0 bases at V and 5 bases at J, with 14 bases in the middle. This CDR3 has 15 residues. Looked up from germline, CDR1 is SGHRS and CDR2 is YFSETQ.